The next 32 T cell receptor beta chains were all read from a single sample in a study of cytomegalovirus exposure and HLA in healthy donors. Researchers ran the PCR with 60 Vbeta and 13 Jbeta primers. The method was immunoSEQ multiplex PCR; TCRdb's version includes in-frame clones alone and lacks a portion of them. The repertoire includes roughly 100,000 clones, 82% of them detected once, and about 1.5% sits in the top ten. Sequencing was done on a sample of PBMCs. The receptor set was obtained from a man aged 45-65 years in good health and CMV-seronegative.

The gene calls are TRBV10-3 and TRBJ1-1; 7 nucleotides align to TRBD1. Trimming at V came to 10 bases and at J to 0 bases, leaving 8 bases not matched to a gene. The CDR3 runs to 14 residues. Per germline, CDR1 ENHRY and CDR2 SYGVKD. CDR3 residues: CATTQGGLNTEAFF. CDR3 nucleotides: TGTGCCACTACCCAGGGGGGATTGAACACTGAAGCTTTCTTT.

This clone appeared a single time. The chain uses TRBV2 and TRBJ1-3; a possible D gene is TRBD1 (6 bases). The CDR3 runs to 17 residues. Trimming stripped 4 bases from V and 0 bases from J, with 16 bases between. CDR1 is SNHLY, CDR2 FYNNEI, per germline. DNA of the CDR3: TGTGCCAGCAGTGCGAGCACAGGGACCTTCTCTGGAAACACCATATATTTT. It specifies CASSASTGTFSGNTIYF.

This chain connects TRBV7-6 to TRBJ1-1; 10 bases line up with TRBD1. The CDR3 spans 16 residues. The J segment lost 3 bases and the V segment lost 1 base, leaving 5 bases of the junction unmatched. Germline CDR1 is SGHVS and CDR2 is FNYEAQ. CDR3 sequence (DNA): TGTGCCAGCAGCTTAGGACAGGGGGCGCCGGACACTGAAGCTTTCTTT. This encodes CASSLGQGAPDTEAFF.

The rearrangement joins TRBV6-4 to TRBJ2-2; perhaps TRBD2 as D (6 bases). The CDR3 covers 14 residues. The V and J ends lost 6 bases and 4 bases respectively, with 12 bases between them. Germline lookup yields CDR1 MRHNA and CDR2 SNTAGT. The CDR3 DNA reads TGTGCCAGCAGACCTGGGGGGTTCACCGGGGAGCTGTTTTTT. Encoded protein: CASRPGGFTGELFF.

The chain is built from TRBV11-3 and TRBJ2-1, with 14 positions matching TRBD2. Trimming took 5 bases from V and 10 from J; bases not matched to a gene: 10. The CDR3 has 16 residues. Germline V gives CDR1 SGHNT, CDR2 YENEEA. CDR3 nucleotide sequence: TGTGCCAGCAGCCCCCAGGGACTAGCGGGGGTTGGGGAGCAGTTCTTC. Residues: CASSPQGLAGVGEQFF.

This chain connects TRBV27 to TRBJ1-2, with 9 bases lining up with TRBD1. J was trimmed by 4 bases and V by 0 bases; bases with no gene match: 0. CDR3 size: 14 residues. The germline gives CDR1 MNHEY, CDR2 SMNVEV (reference sequence). Here the CDR3 reads CASSLSTGGYGYTF. In DNA, the CDR3 is TGTGCCAGCAGTTTATCGACAGGGGGCTATGGCTACACCTTC.

The V and J genes are TRBV7-9 and TRBJ1-5, with D unresolved. The CDR3 is 12 residues long. Trimming took off 2 bases at V and 4 bases at J, with 3 bases between the two ends. CDR1 is SEHNR, CDR2 FQNEAQ, per germline (reference sequence). Here the CDR3 reads CASSLQNQPQHF. CDR3 coding DNA: TGTGCCAGCAGCTTACAGAATCAGCCCCAGCATTTT.

CDR3 sequence (DNA): TGTGCCAGCAGTTGGGGTGCTTGGACTAGCACAGATACGCAGTATTTT. This sequence encodes CASSWGAWTSTDTQYF. The chain employs TRBV27 and TRBJ2-3; D perhaps matches TRBD2 (5 bases). The CDR3 is 16 amino acids. CDR1 MNHEY and CDR2 SMNVEV come from the germline V gene (reference sequence). The ends were cut back, 4 bases at V and 0 bases at J, with 14 bases in the middle.

V usage is TRBV7-9 and J usage is TRBJ2-1; TRBD1 aligns across 7 bases. V dropped 2 bases and J dropped 6; count of bases not matched to a gene: 7. This CDR3 has 15 residues. CDR1 SEHNR and CDR2 FQNEAQ come from the germline V gene (reference sequence). The CDR3 nucleotides are TGTGCCAGCAGCTTACGGTCAGGGGGATTCAATGAGCAGTTCTTC. Protein: CASSLRSGGFNEQFF.

The chain is built from TRBV7-9 and TRBJ1-1; D gene unclear. Trimming removed 5 bases at V and 7 bases at J, with 14 bases between. The germline gives CDR1 SEHNR, CDR2 FQNEAQ (reference sequence). This CDR3 is built from 13 residues. The CDR3: CASSRGQAIEAFF. The CDR3 DNA reads TGTGCCAGCAGCCGTGGGCAGGCCATTGAAGCTTTCTTT.

The chain joins TRBV28 to TRBJ2-3; TRBD2 matches at 7 bases. The CDR3 is 14 amino acids. Per germline, CDR1 MDHEN and CDR2 SYDVKM. V dropped 8 bases and J dropped 2; count of bases not matched to a gene: 7. The CDR3, as DNA: TGTGCCAGCGGGGGAGGGACGTTCACAGATACGCAGTATTTT. Amino acid sequence: CASGGGTFTDTQYF. Combining the CDR3 with reference TRBV28 and TRBJ2-3 gives the whole variable domain DVKVTQSSRYLVKRTGEKVFLECVQDMDHENMFWYRQDPGLGLRLIYFSYDVKMKEKGDIPEGYSVSREKKERFSLILESASTNQTSMYLCASGGGTFTDTQYFGPGTRLTVL.

A note on this clone: Other nucleotide sequences from this sample produce the same CDR3. The V gene is TRBV5-4, the J gene TRBJ2-7; weak D call: TRBD1 (5 bases). Germline loops: CDR1 SGHNT, CDR2 YYREEE (reference sequence). This CDR3 is built from 13 residues. Trimming took off 0 bases at V and 10 bases at J, with 14 bases between the two ends. The CDR3 here is CASSLDGRAPQYV. CDR3 bases: TGTGCCAGCAGCTTGGATGGCAGGGCACCCCAGTACGTC.

This rearrangement joins TRBV7-2 to TRBJ1-1, with D perhaps TRBD1 (6 bases). Trimming took off 5 bases at V and 10 bases at J, with 26 bases between the two ends. The CDR3 is made up of 16 amino acids. CDR1 is SGHTA, CDR2 FQGNSA, per germline. This chain's CDR3 is CASSHQGTGTQAAAFF. The CDR3 region has the DNA TGTGCCAGCAGCCACCAAGGGACCGGGACACAAGCTGCAGCTTTCTTT.

The J gene is TRBJ2-3, the V gene TRBV5-1; the match to TRBD1 covers 8 bases. The CDR3 is 14 amino acids. CDR1 and CDR2 (germline): SGHRS, YFSETQ. The V segment lost 6 bases and the J segment 1 base; nucleotides outside the gene matches: 4. CDR3 DNA: TGCGCCAGCAAACAGGGGGGCGGCACAGATACGCAGTATTTT. This sequence encodes CASKQGGGTDTQYF.

The chain is built from TRBV7-2 and TRBJ2-7, with TRBD2 matching over 7 bases. The J segment lost 5 bases and the V segment lost 0 bases, leaving 10 bases of the junction unmatched. From germline, CDR1 is SGHTA and CDR2 FQGNSA. There are 16 residues in the CDR3. CDR3: CASSLALLAGGNEQYF. Written as DNA, the CDR3 is TGTGCCAGCAGCTTAGCTCTTCTAGCCGGGGGGAACGAGCAGTACTTC.

The chain links TRBV7-9 to TRBJ2-3; D possibly corresponds to TRBD2 (6 bases). The CDR3 consists of 18 residues. Between the trimmed V and J ends, which lost 2 bases and 9 bases, there was a span of 27 bases. CDR1 and CDR2 from the germline V gene are SEHNR and FQNEAQ (reference sequence). CDR3: CASSLRGLRGPAGGTQYF. Here the CDR3 DNA reads TGTGCCAGCAGCTTAAGGGGCCTAAGGGGTCCAGCGGGCGGGACGCAGTATTTT.

This chain connects TRBV4-1 to TRBJ2-5; no clear D. The CDR3 is 13 residues long. The V end lost 1 base, the J end lost 1 base, and 4 bases lay between the germline ends. The germline gives CDR1 MGHRA, CDR2 YSYEKL. The DNA of the CDR3 is TGCGCCAGCAGCCAAGTATTCCAAGAGACCCAGTACTTC. It codes for CASSQVFQETQYF.

The chain joins TRBV12-5 to TRBJ2-3, with D hard to call. Germline V CDR1 and CDR2: LGHNT, FRNRAP. The CDR3 contains 12 residues. Trimming pared 2 bases from V and 4 bases from J, leaving 4 bases between. CDR3 nucleotide sequence: TGTGCTAGTGGTTTGATAGCAGATACGCAGTATTTT. Its protein is CASGLIADTQYF.

The chain is built from TRBV4-3 and TRBJ1-2; D is unclear. V was trimmed by 0 bases and J by 5 bases, leaving 16 bases between them. The CDR3 spans 16 residues. Germline V gene data show CDR1 as LGHNA and CDR2 as YSLEER. CDR3 sequence (DNA): TGCGCCAGCAGCCAAGAGGTGAGGGTCTTGGGGTATGGCTACACCTTC. Encoded protein: CASSQEVRVLGYGYTF.

The chain employs TRBV6-1 and TRBJ2-7, with 11 positions matching TRBD1. The CDR3 runs to 14 residues. The V and J ends lost 6 bases and 2 bases, in that order; junction bases with no gene match: 3. CDR1 is MNHNS and CDR2 is SASEGT in the germline V gene. The CDR3 nucleotides read TGTGCCAGCAGCCCGGGACAGGGGGCCTACGAGCAGTACGTC. It yields the protein CASSPGQGAYEQYV.

This clone qualifies as medium-sized (0.01 to 0.1%). The V call is TRBV27, the J call TRBJ1-6, with a tentative D call TRBD1 (6 bases). This CDR3 is built from 18 residues. Per the germline V gene, CDR1 is MNHEY and CDR2 is SMNVEV (reference sequence). The V end lost 7 bases, the J end lost 0 bases, and 19 bases lay between the germline ends. Written as DNA, the CDR3 is TGTGCCAGCACCCCACAAGGGGGAGAAAGCTCCTATAATTCACCCCTCCACTTT. Its translation: CASTPQGGESSYNSPLHF.

The V call is TRBV4-2, the J call TRBJ1-5; D is perhaps TRBD1 (5 bases). Per germline, CDR1 LGHNA and CDR2 YNFKEQ. V was shortened by 1 base and J by 5 bases, with 6 bases between the two germline ends. This CDR3 spans 13 amino acids. The DNA of the CDR3 is TGTGCCAGCAGCCAAGCCAGGGATCAGCCCCAGCATTTT. It codes for CASSQARDQPQHF.

This clone has only a few counts. The chain is built from TRBV6-5 and TRBJ2-7, with TRBD1 matching 10 bases. This CDR3 region has 13 residues. The germline gives CDR1 MNHEY, CDR2 SVGAGI. DNA of the CDR3: TGTGCCAGCAGTTATGACCCGGGACAGGGGCTAGAGGTC. Translated: CASSYDPGQGLEV.

In its sample, this clone was seen once. The V and J genes are TRBV27 and TRBJ2-1; D may be TRBD2 (6 bases). V was cut by 3 bases and J by 10 bases, with 13 bases left in between. The CDR3 totals 13 residues. The germline V gene encodes CDR1 MNHEY and CDR2 SMNVEV (reference sequence). CDR3: CASSLPPAGEQFF. The CDR3 coding sequence is TGTGCCAGCAGTTTGCCCCCGGCGGGGGAGCAGTTCTTC.

The J gene is TRBJ1-5, the V gene TRBV19; possibly TRBD1 for D (6 bases). CDR3 length equals 15 residues. Germline lookup yields CDR1 LNHDA and CDR2 SQIVND (reference sequence). Trimming took 5 bases from V and 1 from J, leaving 12 bases between them. The CDR3 DNA sequence: TGTGCCAGTAGTTCCTCCAGGGGAAGCAATCAGCCCCAGCATTTT. Its protein is CASSSSRGSNQPQHF. Supplemented by reference TRBV19 and TRBJ1-5, the full variable domain reads DGGITQSPKYLFRKEGQNVTLSCEQNLNHDAMYWYRQDPGQGLRLIYYSQIVNDFQKGDIAEGYSVSREKKESFPLTVTSAQKNPTAFYLCASSSSRGSNQPQHFGDGTRLSIL.

This sequence joins TRBV18 and TRBJ1-6; maybe TRBD1 (6 bases). The CDR3 sequence is 15 residues long. With 6 bases removed from V and 8 bases from J, the gap between germline ends came to 17 bases. Germline lookup yields CDR1 KGHSH and CDR2 LQKENI. For the CDR3, the DNA is TGTGCCAGCTCTTTAGGGGGGGGTGAAGATTCACCCCTCCACTTT. Residues: CASSLGGGEDSPLHF.

CDR3 loop: CASSQAGGSNTGELFF. DNA of the CDR3: TGTGCCAGCAGCCAAGCGGGGGGGAGTAACACCGGGGAGCTGTTTTTT. This chain uses TRBV4-2 with TRBJ2-2; the match to TRBD2 covers 8 bases. This CDR3 has 16 residues. The trim removed 1 base at V and 2 bases at J, leaving 3 bases unmatched. Germline assignment: CDR1 LGHNA and CDR2 YNFKEQ.

The genes are TRBV2 and TRBJ2-5; tentative D call: TRBD1 (6 bases). The CDR3 is 14 residues long. Germline CDR1 and CDR2: SNHLY and FYNNEI. Trimming removed 7 bases from V and 4 bases from J, with 16 bases in between. The CDR3 loop is CASTEGVQGETQYF. Here the CDR3 DNA reads TGTGCCAGCACCGAGGGGGTCCAGGGAGAGACCCAGTACTTC.

This clone was seen only a few times. This chain uses TRBV5-6 with TRBJ1-1; 9 nucleotides align to TRBD1. The CDR3 totals 16 residues. V dropped 3 bases and J dropped 6; count of bases not matched to a gene: 12. Looked up from germline, CDR1 is SGHDT and CDR2 is YYEEEE. This CDR3 reads CASSWMPGQGPPEAFF. CDR3 nucleotide sequence: TGTGCCAGCAGCTGGATGCCGGGACAGGGACCACCTGAAGCTTTCTTT.

The rearrangement links TRBV7-9 to TRBJ2-5, with 7 bases fitting TRBD1. Per germline, CDR1 SEHNR and CDR2 FQNEAQ (reference sequence). CDR3 length: 13 amino acids. The V segment lost 5 bases and the J segment 4 bases; nucleotides outside the gene matches: 4. CDR3 amino acids: CASSQAGGETQYF. CDR3 DNA: TGTGCCAGCAGCCAGGCAGGGGGAGAGACCCAGTACTTC.

Here the CDR3 reads CASSDLGTGGNSPLHF. CDR3 coding DNA: TGTGCCAGCAGTGATTTAGGGACAGGGGGCAATTCACCCCTCCACTTT. J is TRBJ1-6 and V is TRBV2, with 12 nucleotides matching TRBD1. This CDR3 is 16 amino acids long. With V trimmed by 3 bases and J by 7 bases, 4 bases remained unmatched. Germline V CDR1 and CDR2: SNHLY, FYNNEI.

V is TRBV9 and J is TRBJ1-2; D is possibly TRBD1 (5 bases). V lost 0 bases and J 4 bases, leaving 13 bases between the germline ends. Germline CDR1 is SGDLS and CDR2 is YYNGEE. This CDR3 has 15 residues. The CDR3 coding sequence is TGTGCCAGCAGCGTAGGAGACGCAACAGGCTATGGCTACACCTTC. This codes for CASSVGDATGYGYTF.